This record covers a single T cell receptor (beta chain). What it binds is not known. The TCR beta cDNA libraries contained unique molecular identifiers. TCRdb redid the calling of the PCR reads with MiXCR, one entry per CDR3 protein. The sample holds 650,000 to 850,000 distinct CDR3 sequences, 46% seen once. The sample is drawn from a study of post-analysis software for immune sequencing data. Study-wide context: Clinical courses comprised relapsing-remitting, secondary progressive and progressive-relapsing multiple sclerosis.

CDR1 and CDR2 from the germline V gene are SGDLS and YYNGEE. The CDR3 has 13 amino acids. Between the trimmed V and J ends, which lost 0 bases and 6 bases, there was a span of 7 bases. Overall study results and limits: In patients, five or six TRBV segments were more frequent than in controls, with TRBV5-6, TRBV5-1 and TRBV20-1 among them. Strong co-clustering by F measure was evident for samples that had been prepared in the same batch. Compared against controls, patients with multiple sclerosis displayed significantly lower normalized Chao1 diversity.

The specimen sequenced was blood. J is TRBJ2-1 and V is TRBV9; D unclear. This clonotype was obtained from a girl between 10 and 17 years old with multiple sclerosis. CDR3 nucleotides: TGTGCCAGCAGCGTAGGTAATAGCAATGAGCAGTTCTTC. Amino acid sequence: CASSVGNSNEQFF.